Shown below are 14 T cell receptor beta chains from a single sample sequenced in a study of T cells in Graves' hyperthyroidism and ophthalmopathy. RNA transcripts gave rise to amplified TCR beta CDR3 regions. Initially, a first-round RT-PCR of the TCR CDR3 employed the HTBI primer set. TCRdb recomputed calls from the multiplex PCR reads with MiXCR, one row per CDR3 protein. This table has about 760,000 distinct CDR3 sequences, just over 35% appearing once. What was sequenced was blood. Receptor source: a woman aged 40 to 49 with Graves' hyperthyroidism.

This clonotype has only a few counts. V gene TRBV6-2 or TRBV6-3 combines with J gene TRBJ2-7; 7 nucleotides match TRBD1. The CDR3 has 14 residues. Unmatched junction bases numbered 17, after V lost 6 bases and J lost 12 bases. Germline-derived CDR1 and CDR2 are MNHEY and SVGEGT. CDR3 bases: TGTGCCAGCAGCAACGACGGGACAGCCGCTCGGGGGTACTTC. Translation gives CASSNDGTAARGYF.

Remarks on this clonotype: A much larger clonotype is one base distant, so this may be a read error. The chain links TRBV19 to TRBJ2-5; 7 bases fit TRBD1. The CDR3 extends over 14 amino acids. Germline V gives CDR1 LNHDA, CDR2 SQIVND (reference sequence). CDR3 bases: TGTGCCAGTAGTAGGTGGGACAGACAAGAGGCCCAGTACTTC. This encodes CASSRWDRQEAQYF.

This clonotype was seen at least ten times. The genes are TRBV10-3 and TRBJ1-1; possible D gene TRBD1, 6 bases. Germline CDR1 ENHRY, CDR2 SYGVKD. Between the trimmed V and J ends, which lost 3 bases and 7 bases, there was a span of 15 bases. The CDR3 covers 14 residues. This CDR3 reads CAISDRQERVEAFF. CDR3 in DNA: TGTGCCATCAGTGACAGACAGGAAAGGGTTGAAGCTTTCTTT.

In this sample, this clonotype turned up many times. The CDR3 is CSARDIGRVKVEQYF. For the CDR3, the DNA is TGCAGTGCTAGAGATATCGGCAGGGTCAAGGTCGAGCAGTACTTC. The chain uses TRBV20-1 and TRBJ2-7; possibly TRBD1 for D (5 bases). The CDR3 totals 15 residues. V shed 0 bases and J shed 6 bases, with 18 bases lying between them. The V gene's germline CDR1 is DFQATT and CDR2 SNEGSKA (reference sequence).

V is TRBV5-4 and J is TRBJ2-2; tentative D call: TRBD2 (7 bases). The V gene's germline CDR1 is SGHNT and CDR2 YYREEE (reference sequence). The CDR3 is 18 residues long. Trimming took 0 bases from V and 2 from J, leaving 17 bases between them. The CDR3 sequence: CASSLAMAAGANTGELFF. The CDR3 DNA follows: TGTGCCAGCAGCTTGGCAATGGCGGCGGGGGCTAACACCGGGGAGCTGTTTTTT.

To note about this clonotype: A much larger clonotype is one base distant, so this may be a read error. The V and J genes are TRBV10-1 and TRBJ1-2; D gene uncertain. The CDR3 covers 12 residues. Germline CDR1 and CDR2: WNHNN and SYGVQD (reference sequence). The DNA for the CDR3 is TGCGCCAGCAGGAAAAAGGCCTATGGCTGCACCTTC. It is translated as CASRKKAYGCTF.

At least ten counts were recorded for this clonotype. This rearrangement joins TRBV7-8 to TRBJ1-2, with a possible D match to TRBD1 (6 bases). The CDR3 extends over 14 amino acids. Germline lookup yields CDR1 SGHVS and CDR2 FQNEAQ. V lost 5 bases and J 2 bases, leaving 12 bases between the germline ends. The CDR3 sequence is CASSIRQANYGYTF. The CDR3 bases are TGTGCCAGCAGCATACGACAGGCAAACTATGGCTACACCTTC.

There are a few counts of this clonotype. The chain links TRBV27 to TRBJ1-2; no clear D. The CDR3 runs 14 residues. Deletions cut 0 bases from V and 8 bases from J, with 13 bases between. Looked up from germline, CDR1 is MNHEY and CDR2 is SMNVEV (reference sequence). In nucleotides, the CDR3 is TGTGCCAGCAGTTTATCCCGGAACTATTACGGCTACACCTTC. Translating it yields CASSLSRNYYGYTF.

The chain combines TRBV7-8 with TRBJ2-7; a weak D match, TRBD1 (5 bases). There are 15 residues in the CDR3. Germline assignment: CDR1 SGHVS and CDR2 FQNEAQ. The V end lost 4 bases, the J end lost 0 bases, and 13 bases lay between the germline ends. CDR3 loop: CASSWTPFPSYEQYF. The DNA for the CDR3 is TGTGCCAGCAGCTGGACACCCTTCCCCTCCTACGAGCAGTACTTC.

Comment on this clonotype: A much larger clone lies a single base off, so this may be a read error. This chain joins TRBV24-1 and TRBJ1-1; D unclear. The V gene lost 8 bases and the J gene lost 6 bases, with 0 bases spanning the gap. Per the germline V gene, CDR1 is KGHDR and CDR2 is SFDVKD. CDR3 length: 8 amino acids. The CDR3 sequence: CATTEAFF. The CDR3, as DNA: TGTGCCACCACTGAAGCTTTCTTT.

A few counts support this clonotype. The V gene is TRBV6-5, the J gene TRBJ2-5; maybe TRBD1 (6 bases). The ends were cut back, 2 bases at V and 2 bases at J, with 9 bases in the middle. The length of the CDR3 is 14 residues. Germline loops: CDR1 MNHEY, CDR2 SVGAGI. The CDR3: CASSYLDSQETQYF. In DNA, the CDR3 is TGTGCCAGCAGTTACCTGGACAGTCAAGAGACCCAGTACTTC.

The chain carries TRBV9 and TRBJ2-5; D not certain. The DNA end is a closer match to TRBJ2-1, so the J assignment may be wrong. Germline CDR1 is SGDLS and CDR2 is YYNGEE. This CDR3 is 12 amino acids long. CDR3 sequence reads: CASSQEQETQFF. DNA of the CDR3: TGTGCCAGCTCACAAGAACAAGAGACCCAGTTCTTC.

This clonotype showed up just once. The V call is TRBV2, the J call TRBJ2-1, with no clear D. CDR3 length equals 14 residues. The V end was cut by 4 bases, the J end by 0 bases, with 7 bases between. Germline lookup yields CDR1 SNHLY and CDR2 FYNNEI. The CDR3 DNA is TGTGCCAGCAGTGCAATAAGCTCCTACAATGAGCAGTTCTTC. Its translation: CASSAISSYNEQFF.

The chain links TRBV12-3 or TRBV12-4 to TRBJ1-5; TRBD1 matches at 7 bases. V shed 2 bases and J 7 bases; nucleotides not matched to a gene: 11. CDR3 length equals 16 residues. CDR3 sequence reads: CASSLPVRGLAQPQHF. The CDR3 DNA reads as TGTGCCAGCAGTTTACCTGTTAGGGGGCTGGCCCAGCCCCAGCATTTT.